This TCR beta chain was captured in a study of identical twins. Study observations and caveats: Beta out-of-frame sequences showed weaker excess twin sharing.

TCRdb re-called the 5' RACE reads through MiXCR, storing one row per CDR3 protein. The sample yields some 210,000 distinct CDR3 sequences, about 16% seen once. A word on this clonotype: The antigen remains undetermined.

The CDR3 runs 15 residues. Per the germline V gene, CDR1 is SGHAT and CDR2 is FQDESV (reference sequence). V shed 5 bases and J 0 bases; nucleotides not matched to a gene: 4. These same data were also listed under a study on T cells expressing NK-cell markers. As reported in that work: Investigators obtained TCR beta repertoires from sorted CD3+CD56+NKG2C+, CD3+CD56+NKG2C- and CD3+CD56-NKG2C+ T cells. The authors sequenced eight donors, of whom seven were HCMV-seropositive and one was seronegative. Sorting was restricted to alpha-beta TCR T cells by an anti-gamma-delta TCR antibody in several experiments.

The specimen sequenced was CD8+ T cells sorted from blood. The source of this sequence is a woman under 30 in good health. This chain joins TRBV11-1 and TRBJ2-1; 7 nucleotides match TRBD1. Written as DNA, the CDR3 is TGTGCCAGCAGCCTGGGACAGCCCTCCTACAATGAGCAGTTCTTC. Protein sequence: CASSLGQPSYNEQFF.